Listed below are T cell receptor beta chains from one sample, sequenced in a study of shared clonotypes between healthy human individuals. Clones were read by immunoSEQ multiplex PCR, and TCRdb kept only the in-frame ones, dropping some. Here the sample spans about 2.1 million clones, roughly 91% being singletons. Input material: naive CD8+ T cells from PBMCs. The receptor source for this set is a man younger than 35 in good health. Some clones in this sample may be carry-over from other donors' samples. The CDR3 runs from the conserved cysteine through the conserved F or W. Expanded clones get a size class; other rows say once, few or many, or leave the size out.

>TRBJ2-2|once|TRBV4-3
CASSQGLAFTGELFF
>TRBJ2-1|NA|TRBV27
CASSLSPSGEQFF
>TRBJ2-3|NA|TRBV28
CASSGRGVQGDTQYF
>TRBJ2-2|NA|TRBV7-9
CAPIWVTGELFF
>TRBJ2-7|NA|TRBV5-6
CASSPGTGVGEQYF
>TRBJ1-2|NA|TRBV2
CASSETAANYGYTF
>TRBJ1-1|few|TRBV5-8
CASSLSPNTEAFF
>TRBJ2-2|NA|TRBV11-2
CASSTTDGRSGTGELFF
>TRBJ2-1|NA|TRBV19
CASSMSRYNEQFF
>TRBJ1-5|few|TRBV4-3
CASSQDRYSNQPQHF
>TRBJ2-7|NA|TRBV5-1
CASSGDRGLAGFYEQYF
>TRBJ2-2|NA|TRBV4-3
CASRQNAGVKVTGELFF
>TRBJ1-2|few|TRBV11-2
CASSFHREYGYTF
>TRBJ1-1|NA|TRBV30
CAWNSPEAFF
>TRBJ1-5|once|TRBV27
CASRSRKGANQPQHF
>TRBJ2-5|NA|TRBV6-5
CASSYGDLKTQYF
>TRBJ2-7|NA|TRBV7-9
CASSPDPPYEQYF
>TRBJ2-2|NA|TRBV6-6
CAATGQGNTGELFF
>TRBJ2-7|NA|TRBV18
CASSEDRGNYEQYF
>TRBJ2-7|NA|TRBV6-5
CASSYSTGERSYEQYF
>TRBJ2-2|NA|TRBV9
CASSVGEIGTGELFF
>TRBJ2-1|NA|TRBV28
CASSSVGQPIYNEQFF
>TRBJ1-2|NA|TRBV6-5
CASHQEGYTF
>TRBJ1-2|once|TRBV28
CASSFEEGPSYGYTF
>TRBJ2-2|NA|TRBV29-1
CSVVGVSNTGELFF
>TRBJ2-7|NA|TRBV5-1
CASSLVGGVYEQYF
>TRBJ2-5|NA|TRBV7-8
CASSLGLAGAPGFQYF
>TRBJ1-1|NA|TRBV4-1
CASSQDRGGYAEAFF
>TRBJ2-7|NA|TRBV5-1
CASSLDPTELYEQYF
>TRBJ2-7|NA|TRBV29-1
CSVQERASYEQYF
>TRBJ2-7|NA|TRBV7-9
CASSLVQIPYEQYF
>TRBJ2-1|NA|TRBV9
CASSHPLLPPSRGDNEQFF
>TRBJ2-7|NA|TRBV6-1
CATEDKQSYEQYF
>TRBJ2-7|NA|TRBV5-6
CASSFQGEQYF
>TRBJ2-7|NA|TRBV27
CASRPVDGTGYFTFYEQYF
>TRBJ2-7|NA|TRBV9
CASSPQAVQNHEQYF
>TRBJ1-4|NA|TRBV28
CASRNGVLANEKLFF
>TRBJ2-4|NA|TRBV10-1
CASSDPGRQNIQYF
>TRBJ1-4|NA|TRBV4-3
CASSQDRDRLNEKLFF
>TRBJ1-1|NA|TRBV11-2
CASSSREQGGTEAFF
>TRBJ2-1|NA|TRBV9
CASSGGGSYNEQFF
>TRBJ2-7|NA|TRBV7-9
CASSLEDRRYEQYF
>TRBJ2-7|NA|TRBV7-2
CASSLDSMYEQYF
>TRBJ2-7|once|TRBV27
CASSPPPTRLFYEQYF